This T cell receptor (beta chain) was retrieved from a study of blood T cell repertoires in COVID-19. Authors' data handling: Nucleated cell counts were estimated from reference gene primer amplification. Repertoires were generated with immunoSEQ multiplex PCR, while TCRdb's copy carries only in-frame clones and drops some. V and J calls and clone size are as listed in that table; D and trimming were resolved from the DNA. The sample lists 20,000 to 25,000 clones; roughly 84% were seen once. The V end was cut by 3 bases, the J end by 0 bases, with 16 bases between. Germline-derived CDR1 and CDR2 are SGDLS and YYNGEE. The CDR3 totals 16 residues.

Source material: peripheral blood. The clonotype was recovered from a man aged 35-49 years with acute or convalescent COVID-19. The rearrangement uses TRBV9 and TRBJ2-7; D ambiguous. The CDR3 sequence is CASSADIASSSYEQYF. The CDR3 coding sequence is TGTGCCAGCAGCGCCGACATTGCCTCGAGCTCCTACGAGCAGTACTTC.